This T cell receptor beta chain was retrieved from a study of Graves' ophthalmopathy and Graves' hyperthyroidism. Whole-study context: Investigators collected peripheral blood at initial diagnosis, before any treatment was given.

This clonotype was detected many times. Its antigen is not identified. For repertoire sequencing, the TCR beta CDR3 regions were amplified from RNA transcripts. An initial RT-PCR round employing HTBI primers preceded a second-round multiplex PCR. TCRdb analysed the multiplex PCR reads with MiXCR anew, one entry per CDR3 protein. The sample includes around 470,000 distinct CDR3 sequences, 14% of them seen just once. Trimming took 5 bases from V and 5 from J, leaving 20 bases between them. The CDR3 loop spans 15 amino acids. Germline V gene sequence: CDR1 SGHRS, CDR2 YFSETQ. Whole-study results and caveats: Ophthalmopathy versus stable hyperthyroidism: 13-signature model gave 87.88% sensitivity, just under 82% specificity.

PBMCs were isolated from an approximately 10 ml sample of fresh peripheral blood. The source of this sequence is a woman aged 30 to 39 with Graves' ophthalmopathy. This chain links TRBV5-1 with TRBJ2-7; D may be TRBD1 (6 bases). Material for sequencing was blood. DNA of the CDR3: TGCGCCAGCAGTCGCAGGGGAGCAGGGTACAACGAGCAGTACTTC. Translating it yields CASSRRGAGYNEQYF.